This T cell receptor (beta chain) was recorded in a study of cytomegalovirus exposure and HLA in healthy donors (dated by TCRdb to about 2017). With regard to the full study: An earlier analysis of roughly 500 of the donors reported about 250 Gb of sequence data and around 120 million unique TCR beta sequences from roughly 200 million T cells. An early release covering roughly 600 HLA-typed donors comprised approximately 300 gigabases of sequencing data and about 90 million unique TCR sequences. The genetic ancestry cluster associated with self-reported Caucasian donors included about four fifths of the approximately 410 genotyped donors. The aim of the study was to test whether cataloging public T cell receptors could identify signatures of past pathogen exposure. The T cell repertoires of around 670 subjects were profiled by immunosequencing and related to cytomegalovirus serostatus. In addition to the first cohort of about 650 subjects, a separate validation cohort of approximately 130 different subjects was used. To predict cytomegalovirus infection status, the study brought together high-throughput TCR immunosequencing, statistical association of individual TCRs with disease status, and machine learning. To study patterns of TCR occurrence, a later analysis re-analyzed previously published TCR beta repertoires from under 750 donors and added high-resolution HLA genotyping. Rather than drawing on any new phenotypic data, the later analysis identified candidate immune exposures from TCR beta sequences and the way those sequences occurred across donors. To decide whether each TCR beta V gene segment behaved as functional or pseudogenic, an earlier analysis of some 600 of the donors relied on high-throughput TCR beta sequencing. Alongside the repertoire data, information on donor age, sex, ethnicity and CMV serostatus was compiled. Genome-wide SNP genotypes for about 55% of the roughly 670 donors were used in a later genetic analysis, which treated that subset as a discovery cohort. Every repertoire in the discovery cohort had been generated on one and the same sequencing platform. Both class I and class II loci were covered by HLA typing, at four-digit resolution. The number of donors typed differed by locus, with about 629-630 for A, B, C, DRB1 and DQB1, over 500 for DQA1, nearly 610 for DPA1, and 450 to 480 for DPB1. Roughly 5 DR-DQ haplotypes were treated as single units for association and clustering because of strong linkage in the cohort. On average, roughly 200,000 unique TCR beta nucleotide sequences were sequenced per donor among about 400 genotyped donors of the cohort, with 15% to 20% of those sequences being non-productive. The paper as a whole reports these results and caveats: A later genetic analysis reported fewer N-insertions in productive TCRs among donors in an Asian-associated ancestry cluster than the roughly 700-donor mean. The classifier was reported to diagnose cytomegalovirus status with high specificity and sensitivity in both the original and validation cohorts. In a later analysis, HLA-associated TCR beta chains were found to be more clonally expanded and to have lower generation probabilities than equally common non-associated chains. It was suggested by the authors that the approach could potentially be generalized to other disease states and immunological phenotypes. In the study, about 150 TCR beta chains were listed as associated with cytomegalovirus. A later analysis associated 16,951 TCR beta sequences with specific HLA alleles at a false discovery rate of 0.05. Most TCR sequences were seen in very few donors, while some public TCRs were found in many individuals. A further reported finding was that TCR beta sequences accurately predicted the HLA-A and HLA-B alleles for most subjects in the first cohort. Because counts were too low, fewer than 20 rarely observed V segments, including chromosome 9 orphons, were excluded from the earlier analysis of 587 of the donors. CMV serostatus was the only immune exposure information available for the cohort. Roughly uniform sequencing depth across donors was assumed in presence/absence analyses, although this assumption may not hold. In an earlier analysis of fewer than 700 of the donors, most TCR beta V segments appeared in productive rearrangements about 87% or about 30% of the time, broadly matching IMGT annotations. V-gene and J-gene trimming of TCR beta chains was associated with a missense DCLRE1C variant in a later genetic analysis, and the association was replicated in an independent cohort. A later analysis found that TCR association rates varied across HLA loci, with DRB1 alleles showing the most associated TCRs and HLA-C alleles the fewest. Linkage disequilibrium might explain the correlated functional status among segregating V segments, but an unknown experimental factor could not be excluded. A cluster of highly shared sequence variants was judged likely to represent a technical artifact of the sequencing pipeline. Because some donors lacked HLA typing at each locus, the association tests relied only on the typed subset. Strong co-occurrence of HLA alleles, especially DR and DQ, made assigning TCR associations to individual alleles difficult. In vitro tests confirmed that a few of the cytomegalovirus-associated TCR beta chains recognize cytomegalovirus antigens. According to a later analysis, most CMV-associated TCR beta chains appeared to be HLA-restricted, and the HLA associations seemed to be driven largely by CMV exposure. The cohort was sequenced for TCR beta chains only, and without alpha or paired-chain data the features that could be detected were limited. In a later analysis, several top co-occurrence clusters were reported to appear linked to parvovirus B19, influenza, CMV and Epstein-Barr virus.

As regards this clone: What this receptor recognizes is not known. Base qualities are not recorded, but no much larger clone differs from it by a single base.

The cohort was made up of several hundred healthy bone marrow donors. Cohort members were all nominally healthy when sampled, although unrecorded immune exposures were likely present. The donor was CMV seronegative and belonged to the group of 320 or so seronegative cohort members. Every donor gave a peripheral blood sample, and the peripheral blood mononuclear cells from that sample were used for TCR beta sequencing. The Qiagen DNeasy Blood Extraction Kit was used to extract genomic DNA from the blood cell samples. The library was prepared using the immunoSEQ multiplex PCR assay. The multiplex PCR relied on a mix of 60 forward primers for TCR Vbeta segments and 13 reverse primers for TCR Jbeta segments. The CDR3 region of rearranged TCR beta genes was amplified from genomic DNA with a multiplex PCR assay. Amplified TCR beta libraries were sequenced as 87-base-pair reads on the Illumina HiSeq System. As for the authors' bioinformatics: Across the 600 to 700 repertoires, a later analysis counted approximately 83 million unique TCR beta chains, 9 million to 14 million of which were shared by at least two donors. Raw reads were error-corrected and collapsed into unique sequences with a nearest-neighbor algorithm that merged closely related sequences to remove PCR and sequencing errors. V, D and J gene segments were assigned by aligning CDR3 sequences to IMGT reference sequences. Each retained sequence needed at least a six-nucleotide match to both a V gene segment and a J gene segment. A rearrangement was called productive if the CDR3 had no stop codons and remained in frame with V and J, and every other rearrangement was called non-productive. Following IMGT convention, CDR3 was defined as the stretch from the second conserved V-encoded cysteine to the conserved J-encoded phenylalanine. In an earlier analysis of some 550 of the donors, sequences lacking an unambiguous match to a single V gene segment were excluded. An earlier analysis of fewer than 750 of the donors classified V segments as functional when productive rearrangements were above 56.7% and as segregating when the standard deviation between donors was above 5%. A statistical classification framework was developed to diagnose cytomegalovirus status using the catalog of TCR beta chain sequences. A later analysis assigned V and J genes by comparing TCR nucleotide sequences with IMGT/GENE-DB human TR gene sequences. Using the TCRdist pipeline, a later analysis assigned CDR3 sequences along with most-parsimonious VDJ recombination scenarios. In a later analysis, each TCR beta chain was defined by its CDR3 amino acid sequence together with its V-gene family, and reads without a unique V-gene family were excluded. A later analysis removed 450 to 600 highly shared, low-generation-probability nucleotide sequences to deal with suspected cross-contamination and a sequencing artifact. In a later analysis, a clonal expansion index for each public chain was calculated from normalized within-repertoire ranks of inferred template counts. In a later analysis, generation probabilities were computed with a VDJ recombination model fitted to out-of-frame rearrangements, and the resulting probabilities were checked against IGoR. In a later analysis, hypergeometric tests were used to score TCR-TCR, TCR-HLA and TCR-CMV co-occurrence, with a repertoire-size bias correction applied to TCR pairs. A later analysis estimated false discovery rates by permuting HLA or CMV assignments 20 times. In a later analysis, co-occurring TCRs were grouped using DBSCAN, with TCRdist sequence similarity added in when clustering inside HLA-allele-positive subsets. Co-occurrence clustering excluded repertoires with fewer than 30,000 or more than 120,000 public chains, plus five with anomalous nucleotide sharing. TCRdb took over this immuneACCESS table, retaining in-frame rearrangements with V and J assigned. Such tables are incomplete; in checked studies, under half of the missing clones stem from an unresolved V gene, and the remainder is unexplained. V and J calls and clone size come straight from that table; D and trimming were deduced from the DNA. The sample contains fewer than 250,000 clones, almost 80% of them found a single time. The top ten constitute around 4% of the sample.

The clonotype originates from a male donor in good health and CMV-seronegative. The specimen was PBMCs.

The CDR3 is CASSFRLANNEQFF. In nucleotide form, the sequence is TGTGCCAGCAGCTTTCGACTAGCGAACAATGAGCAGTTCTTC. The chain is assembled from TRBV7-8 and TRBJ2-1; 8 junctional bases match TRBD2. The CDR3 runs 14 residues from the cysteine to the phenylalanine. Only CDR3 DNA is held: 42 bases, read in frame from base 1. CDR1 and CDR2, looked up from the germline V gene, are SGHVS and FQNEAQ. Trimming takes 3 bases off V and 5 bases off J; junction bases not matched to a gene: 3.